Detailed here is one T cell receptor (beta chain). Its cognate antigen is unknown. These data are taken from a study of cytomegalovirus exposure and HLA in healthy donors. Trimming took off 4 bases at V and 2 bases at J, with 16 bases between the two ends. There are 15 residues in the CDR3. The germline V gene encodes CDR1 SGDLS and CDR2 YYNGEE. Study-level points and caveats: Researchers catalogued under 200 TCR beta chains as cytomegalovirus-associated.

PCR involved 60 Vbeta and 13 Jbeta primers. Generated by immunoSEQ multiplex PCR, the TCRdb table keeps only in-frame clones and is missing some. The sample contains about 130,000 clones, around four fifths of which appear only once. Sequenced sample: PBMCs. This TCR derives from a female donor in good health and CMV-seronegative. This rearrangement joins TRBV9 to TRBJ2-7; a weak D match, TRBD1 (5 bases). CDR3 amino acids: CASSPRLDSTYEQYF. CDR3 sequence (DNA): TGTGCCAGCAGCCCGAGACTCGACAGTACCTACGAGCAGTACTTC. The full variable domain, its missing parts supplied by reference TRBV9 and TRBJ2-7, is DSGVTQTPKHLITATGQRVTLRCSPRSGDLSVYWYQQSLDQGLQFLIQYYNGEERAKGNILERFSAQQFPDLHSELNLSSLELGDSALYFCASSPRLDSTYEQYFGPGTRLTVT.